The rows below give T cell receptor beta chains drawn from one sample of a study of blood T cell repertoires in COVID-19. Assay used: immunoSEQ multiplex PCR; TCRdb lists only in-frame clones, some missing. The repertoire holds more than 200,000 clones, with 88% as singletons. The sample consisted of peripheral blood. The receptors here all came from a woman in her sixties or seventies with acute or convalescent COVID-19. The CDR3 runs from the conserved cysteine through the conserved F or W. Fields, in order: clone size, V gene, D gene, J gene, CDR3 DNA, CDR3 protein. D genes are given only for firm matches. The size field is filled for only some rows; it gives once, few, many or a size class.

few	TRBV5-1	TRBD1	TRBJ1-3	TGCGCCAGCAGCTTTGGGGGCCGGACAGGGCAGCGGGGAAACACCATATATTTT	CASSFGGRTGQRGNTIYF
NA	TRBV3-1/TRBV3-2	TRBD1	TRBJ1-5	TGTGCCAGCAGCCAAGACAGGGGGCTAGGTCAGCCCCAGCATTTT	CASSQDRGLGQPQHF
NA	TRBV6-5	TRBD1	TRBJ2-7	TGTGCCAGCAGTTACGCCGGGACAGGGAGGACCTACGAGCAGTACTTC	CASSYAGTGRTYEQYF
NA	TRBV6-5	TRBD1	TRBJ1-5	TGTGCCAGCAGAGACAGGGGGAATCAGCCCCAGCATTTT	CASRDRGNQPQHF
NA	TRBV7-9	NA	TRBJ1-6	TGTGCCAGCAGCTTAGACACATTAAACTCACCCCTCCACTTT	CASSLDTLNSPLHF
NA	TRBV19	TRBD2	TRBJ2-1	TGTGCCAGTAGTCGGACTAGCGGGAGAGGCAATGAGCAGTTCTTC	CASSRTSGRGNEQFF
few	TRBV6-6	NA	TRBJ2-7	TGTGCCAGCAGTCTAATCTCAGGGGCCGAGCAGTACTTC	CASSLISGAEQYF
NA	TRBV28	TRBD2	TRBJ2-7	TGTGCCAGCAGTTTCCCCCTAGGCGGGAGGCACACCTACGAGCAGTACTTC	CASSFPLGGRHTYEQYF
NA	TRBV28	NA	TRBJ1-5	TGTGCCAGCAGTTTAAGTCAGGGGACTCAGCCCCAGCATTTT	CASSLSQGTQPQHF
NA	TRBV14	NA	TRBJ2-1	TGTGCCAGCAGCCAAGATAAACGCGGGCAGGGGGGCTACAATGAGCAGTTCTTC	CASSQDKRGQGGYNEQFF
NA	TRBV28	NA	TRBJ2-6	TGTGCCAGCAGTTTTCACCGGGGGACTGGGGCCAACGTCCTGACTTTC	CASSFHRGTGANVLTF
NA	TRBV5-1	TRBD2	TRBJ2-7	TGCGCCAGCAGCTTGGCCCAACGGGAGGGCCGATACGAGCAGTACTTC	CASSLAQREGRYEQYF
NA	TRBV27	NA	TRBJ2-6	TGTGCCAGCAGTTTATCTTACCCTCCTACAGGGATCTCTGGGGCCAACGTCCTGACTTTC	CASSLSYPPTGISGANVLTF
NA	TRBV5-1	TRBD1	TRBJ2-1	TGCGCCAGCAGCTTACAGACAGGGCCGAGCAATGAGCAGTTCTTC	CASSLQTGPSNEQFF
NA	TRBV6-4	NA	TRBJ1-1	TGTGCCAGCGGAACTGACAGGTCCACTGAAGCTTTCTTT	CASGTDRSTEAFF
NA	TRBV6-4	NA	TRBJ1-2	TGTGCCAGCAGAGCCAGCGGGGGCTCCCCTTGGGGCTACACCTTC	CASRASGGSPWGYTF
NA	TRBV19	NA	TRBJ2-3	TGTGCCAGTAATGCGGGCGGGAGAGGGGGTGCAGATACGCAGTATTTT	CASNAGGRGGADTQYF
NA	TRBV11-3	NA	TRBJ2-2	TGTGCCAGCAGCTTAGTAGGGACAAGATCCGGGGAGCTGTTTTTT	CASSLVGTRSGELFF
NA	TRBV6-6	TRBD1	TRBJ1-1	TGTGCCAGCGGACAGGGGAACACTGAAGCTTTCTTT	CASGQGNTEAFF
NA	TRBV7-6	TRBD1	TRBJ2-7	TGTGCCAGCAGCGCCCGTCAGGGGGTAAGCTACGAGCAGTACTTC	CASSARQGVSYEQYF
NA	TRBV4-2	NA	TRBJ2-3	TGTGCCAGCAGCCAAGTTCTTTCTAGCACAGATACGCAGTATTTT	CASSQVLSSTDTQYF
NA	TRBV5-4	NA	TRBJ2-1	TGTGCCAGCAGCGCCCGGACAGTCTACAATGAGCAGTTCTTC	CASSARTVYNEQFF
NA	TRBV9	TRBD1	TRBJ1-6	TGTGCCAGCAGCGTAAACAGGGGGCGCTCACCCCTCCACTTT	CASSVNRGRSPLHF
NA	TRBV27	NA	TRBJ1-2	TGTGCCAGCGCCGGGACTTCTAACTATGGCTACACCTTC	CASAGTSNYGYTF
few	TRBV4-1	NA	TRBJ2-7	TGCGCCAGCAGCCAAGGCCCCAGAACGTACGAGCAGTACTTC	CASSQGPRTYEQYF
NA	TRBV6-5	NA	TRBJ2-5	TGTGCCAGCATGTACCGGGACCAAGAGACCCAGTACTTC	CASMYRDQETQYF
once	TRBV7-2	TRBD2	TRBJ2-1	TGTGCCAGCGGACGGGCTAGCGGGAGTCCCCTCCAGTTCTTC	CASGRASGSPLQFF